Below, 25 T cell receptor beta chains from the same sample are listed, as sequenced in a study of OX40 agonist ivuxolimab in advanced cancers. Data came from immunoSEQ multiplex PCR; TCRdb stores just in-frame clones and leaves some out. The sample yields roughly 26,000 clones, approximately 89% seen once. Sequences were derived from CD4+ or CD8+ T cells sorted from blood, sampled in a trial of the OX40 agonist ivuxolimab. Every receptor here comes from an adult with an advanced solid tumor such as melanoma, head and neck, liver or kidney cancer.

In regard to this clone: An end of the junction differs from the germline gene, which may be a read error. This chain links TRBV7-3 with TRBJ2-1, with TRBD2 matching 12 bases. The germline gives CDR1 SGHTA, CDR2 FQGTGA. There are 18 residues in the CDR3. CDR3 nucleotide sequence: TGTGCCAGCAGCTTATCGGCTAGCGGGAGGGCCTCCTTCAATGAGCAGTTCTTC. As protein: CASSLSASGRASFNEQFF.

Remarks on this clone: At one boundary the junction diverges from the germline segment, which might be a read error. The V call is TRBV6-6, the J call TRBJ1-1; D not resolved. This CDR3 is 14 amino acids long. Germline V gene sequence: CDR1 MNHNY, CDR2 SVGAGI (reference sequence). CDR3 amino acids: CASSHSPPNTEAFF. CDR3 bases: TGTGCCAGCAGTCACTCTCCCCCGAACACTGAAGCTTTCTTT.

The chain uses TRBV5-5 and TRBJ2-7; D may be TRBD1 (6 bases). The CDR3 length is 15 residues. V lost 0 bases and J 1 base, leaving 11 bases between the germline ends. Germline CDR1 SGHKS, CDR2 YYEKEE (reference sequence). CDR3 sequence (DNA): TGTGCCAGCAGCTTGGATGGGACACTGTCCTACGAGCAGTACTTC. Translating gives CASSLDGTLSYEQYF. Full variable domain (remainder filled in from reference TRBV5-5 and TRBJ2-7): DAGVTQSPTHLIKTRGQQVTLRCSPISGHKSVSWYQQVLGQGPQFIFQYYEKEERGRGNFPDRFSARQFPNYSSELNVNALLLGDSALYLCASSLDGTLSYEQYFGPGTRLTVT.

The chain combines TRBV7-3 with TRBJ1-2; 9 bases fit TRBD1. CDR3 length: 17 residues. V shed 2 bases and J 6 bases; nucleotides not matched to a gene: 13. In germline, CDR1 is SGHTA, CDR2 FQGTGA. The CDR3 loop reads CASSLLRGQGLGDGYTF. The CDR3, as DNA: TGTGCCAGCAGCTTACTCCGCGGACAGGGGTTGGGTGATGGCTACACCTTC. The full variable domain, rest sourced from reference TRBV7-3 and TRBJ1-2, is GAGVSQTPSNKVTEKGKYVELRCDPISGHTALYWYRQSLGQGPEFLIYFQGTGAADDSGLPNDRFFAVRPEGSVSTLKIQRTERGDSAVYLCASSLLRGQGLGDGYTFGSGTRLTVV.

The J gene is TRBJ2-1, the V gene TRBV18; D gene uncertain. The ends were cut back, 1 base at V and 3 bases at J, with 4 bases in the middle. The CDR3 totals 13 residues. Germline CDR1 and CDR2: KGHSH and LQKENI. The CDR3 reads CASSPRGYNEQFF. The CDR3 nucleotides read TGTGCCAGCTCACCACGGGGCTACAATGAGCAGTTCTTC.

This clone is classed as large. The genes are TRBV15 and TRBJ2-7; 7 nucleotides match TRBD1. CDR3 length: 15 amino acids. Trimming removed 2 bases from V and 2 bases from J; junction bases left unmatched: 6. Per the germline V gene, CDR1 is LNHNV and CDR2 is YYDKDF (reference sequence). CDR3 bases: TGTGCCACCAGCAGAAGTGAGGGACAGACCTACGAGCAGTACTTC. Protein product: CATSRSEGQTYEQYF.

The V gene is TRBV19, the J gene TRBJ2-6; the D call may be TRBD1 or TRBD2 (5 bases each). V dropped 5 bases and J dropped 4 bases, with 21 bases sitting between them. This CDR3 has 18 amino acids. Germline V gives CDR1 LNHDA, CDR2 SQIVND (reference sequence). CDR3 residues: CASSPGVRGAVGANVLTF. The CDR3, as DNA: TGTGCCAGTAGTCCTGGGGTGAGGGGCGCGGTAGGGGCCAACGTCCTGACTTTC.

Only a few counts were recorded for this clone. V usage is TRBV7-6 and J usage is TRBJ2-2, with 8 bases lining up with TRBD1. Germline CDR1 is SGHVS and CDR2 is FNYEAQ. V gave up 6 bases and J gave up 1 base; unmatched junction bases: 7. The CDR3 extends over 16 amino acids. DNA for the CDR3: TGTGCCAGCAGTCCGACAGGGGCGTTGAACACCGGGGAGCTGTTTTTT. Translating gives CASSPTGALNTGELFF.

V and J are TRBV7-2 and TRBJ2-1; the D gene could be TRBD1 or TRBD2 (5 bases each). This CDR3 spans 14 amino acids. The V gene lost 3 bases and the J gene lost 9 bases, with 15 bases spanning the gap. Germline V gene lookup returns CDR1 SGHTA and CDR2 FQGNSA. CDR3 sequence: CASSLGTRTREQFF. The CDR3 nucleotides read TGTGCCAGCAGCTTGGGGACCCGGACGCGTGAGCAGTTCTTC.

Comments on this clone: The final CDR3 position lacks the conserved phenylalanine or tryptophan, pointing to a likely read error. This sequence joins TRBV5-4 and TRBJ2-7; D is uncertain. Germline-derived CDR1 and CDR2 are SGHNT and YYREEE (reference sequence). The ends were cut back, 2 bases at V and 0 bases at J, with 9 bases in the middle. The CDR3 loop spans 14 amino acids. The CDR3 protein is CASSFGVGSYEQYL. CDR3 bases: TGTGCCAGCAGCTTTGGGGTGGGCTCCTACGAGCAGTACCTC.

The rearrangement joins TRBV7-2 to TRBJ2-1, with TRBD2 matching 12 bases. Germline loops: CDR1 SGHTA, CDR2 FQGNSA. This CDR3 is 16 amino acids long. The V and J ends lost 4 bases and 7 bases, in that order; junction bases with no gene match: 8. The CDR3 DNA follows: TGTGCCAGCAGCTCTGAAACTAGCGGGAGGAGGAATGAGCAGTTCTTC. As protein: CASSSETSGRRNEQFF.

The CDR3 reads CASVAGTRFHEQYF. In nucleotides, the CDR3 is TGTGCCAGCGTTGCCGGGACTAGGTTCCACGAGCAGTACTTC. The chain employs TRBV27 and TRBJ2-7; 8 bases fit TRBD2. Germline V CDR1 and CDR2: MNHEY, SMNVEV (reference sequence). The ends lost 8 bases at V and 5 bases at J; junction bases unmatched: 11. The CDR3 is 14 residues long.

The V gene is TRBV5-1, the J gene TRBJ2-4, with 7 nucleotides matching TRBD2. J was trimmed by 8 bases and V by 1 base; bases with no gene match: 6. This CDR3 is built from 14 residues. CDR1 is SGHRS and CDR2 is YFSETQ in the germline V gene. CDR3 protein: CASSLFTGGDIQYF. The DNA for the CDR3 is TGCGCCAGCAGCTTGTTTACGGGAGGTGACATTCAGTACTTC.

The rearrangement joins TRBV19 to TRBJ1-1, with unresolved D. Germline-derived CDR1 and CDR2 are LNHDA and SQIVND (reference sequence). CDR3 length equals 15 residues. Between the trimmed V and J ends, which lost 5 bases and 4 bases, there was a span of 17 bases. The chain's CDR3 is CASSFPRQEFTEAFF. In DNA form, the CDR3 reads TGTGCCAGTAGTTTTCCCAGGCAAGAGTTCACTGAAGCTTTCTTT.

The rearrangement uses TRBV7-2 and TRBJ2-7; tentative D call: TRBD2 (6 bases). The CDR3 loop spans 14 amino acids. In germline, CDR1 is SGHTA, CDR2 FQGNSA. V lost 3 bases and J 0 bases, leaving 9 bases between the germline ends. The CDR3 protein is CASSFGDSSYEQYF. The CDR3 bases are TGTGCCAGCAGCTTTGGGGACTCCTCCTACGAGCAGTACTTC.

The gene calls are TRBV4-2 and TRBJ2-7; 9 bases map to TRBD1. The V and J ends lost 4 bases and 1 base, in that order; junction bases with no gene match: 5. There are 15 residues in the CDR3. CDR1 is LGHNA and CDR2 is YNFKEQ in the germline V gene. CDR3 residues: CASSREGQGSYEQYF. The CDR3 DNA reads TGTGCCAGCAGCCGTGAGGGACAGGGATCCTACGAGCAGTACTTC.

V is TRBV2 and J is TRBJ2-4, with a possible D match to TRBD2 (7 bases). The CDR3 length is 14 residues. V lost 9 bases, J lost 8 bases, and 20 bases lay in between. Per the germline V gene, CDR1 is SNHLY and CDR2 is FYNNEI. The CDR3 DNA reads TGTGCCAGTCGGGCTGCAGGGGAGGGATACATTCAGTACTTC. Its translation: CASRAAGEGYIQYF.

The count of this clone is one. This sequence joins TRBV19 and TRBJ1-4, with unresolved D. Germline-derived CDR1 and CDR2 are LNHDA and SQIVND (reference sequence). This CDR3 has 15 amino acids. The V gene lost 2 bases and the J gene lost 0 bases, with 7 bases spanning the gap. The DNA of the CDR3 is TGTGCCAGTAGTATATTTGTTGCAACTAATGAAAAACTGTTTTTT. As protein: CASSIFVATNEKLFF.

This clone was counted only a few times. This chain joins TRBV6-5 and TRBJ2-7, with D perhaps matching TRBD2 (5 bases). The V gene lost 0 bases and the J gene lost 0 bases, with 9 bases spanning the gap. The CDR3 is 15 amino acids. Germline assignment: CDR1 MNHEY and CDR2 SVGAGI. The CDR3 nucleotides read TGTGCCAGCAGTTACTCTTCACTAGGCTCCTACGAGCAGTACTTC. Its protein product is CASSYSSLGSYEQYF.

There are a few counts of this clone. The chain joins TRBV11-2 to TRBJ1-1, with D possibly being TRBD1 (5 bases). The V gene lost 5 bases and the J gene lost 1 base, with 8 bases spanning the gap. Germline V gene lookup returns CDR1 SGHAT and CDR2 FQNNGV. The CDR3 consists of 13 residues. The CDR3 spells CASSADRNTEAFF. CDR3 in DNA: TGTGCCAGCAGCGCCGACAGGAACACTGAAGCTTTCTTT.

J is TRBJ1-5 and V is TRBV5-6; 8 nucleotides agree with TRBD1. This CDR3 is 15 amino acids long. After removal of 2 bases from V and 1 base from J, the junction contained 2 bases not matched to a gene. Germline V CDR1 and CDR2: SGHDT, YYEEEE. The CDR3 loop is CASSFGQGSNQPQHF. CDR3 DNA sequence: TGTGCCAGCAGCTTTGGACAGGGAAGCAATCAGCCCCAGCATTTT.

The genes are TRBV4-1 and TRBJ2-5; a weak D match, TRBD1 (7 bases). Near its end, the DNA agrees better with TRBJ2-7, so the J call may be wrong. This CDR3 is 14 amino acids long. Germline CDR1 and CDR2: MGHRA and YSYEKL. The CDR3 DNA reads TGCGCCAGCAGCCGCGGGACAGAAGCCTACGAGCAGTACTTC. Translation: CASSRGTEAYEQYF.

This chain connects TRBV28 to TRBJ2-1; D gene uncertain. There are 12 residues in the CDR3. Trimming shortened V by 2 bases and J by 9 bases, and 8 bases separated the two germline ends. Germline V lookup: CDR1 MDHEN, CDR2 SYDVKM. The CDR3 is CASSLNPSEQFF. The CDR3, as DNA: TGTGCCAGCAGTTTAAATCCAAGTGAGCAGTTCTTC.

This CDR3 reads CASSGGLGDTQYF. The CDR3 DNA is TGTGCCAGCAGCGGAGGTCTAGGGGATACGCAGTATTTT. The chain recombines TRBV5-6 with TRBJ2-3; D possibly corresponds to TRBD2 (5 bases). Trimming took 4 bases from V and 6 from J, leaving 12 bases between them. The CDR3 sequence is 13 residues long. Germline values: CDR1 SGHDT, CDR2 YYEEEE.

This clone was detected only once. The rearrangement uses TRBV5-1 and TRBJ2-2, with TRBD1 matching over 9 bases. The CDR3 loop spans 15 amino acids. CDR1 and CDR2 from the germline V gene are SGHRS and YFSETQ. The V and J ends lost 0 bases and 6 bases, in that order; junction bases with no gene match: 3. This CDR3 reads CASSLATGGSGELFF. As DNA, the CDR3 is TGCGCCAGCAGCTTGGCCACAGGGGGCTCCGGGGAGCTGTTTTTT.